A single sample is the source of the 30 T cell receptor beta chains below, sequenced in a study of graft-versus-host responses after intestinal transplantation. No antigens are known for them. The protocol was immunoSEQ multiplex PCR, while the TCRdb copy is restricted to in-frame clones and leaves out a portion. The sample records about 81,000 clones, roughly 90% being singletons. Material: unstimulated CD4+ T cells sorted from spleen or lymph node cells, obtained before transplant. The origin of the receptors is a human donor who was the organ donor for an intestinal transplant.

The chain combines TRBV4-2 with TRBJ1-2; possibly TRBD1 for D (5 bases). In germline, CDR1 is LGHNA, CDR2 YNFKEQ. The CDR3 spans 16 residues. V was trimmed by 0 bases and J by 8 bases, leaving 19 bases between them. The CDR3 spells CASSQDPLWGGSGYTF. CDR3 sequence (DNA): TGTGCCAGCAGCCAAGATCCGCTCTGGGGGGGATCGGGCTACACCTTC.

This sequence joins TRBV30 and TRBJ2-5; 9 nucleotides agree with TRBD2. The J segment lost 3 bases and the V segment lost 3 bases, leaving 5 bases of the junction unmatched. Germline V gives CDR1 GTSNPN, CDR2 SVGIG (reference sequence). The CDR3 is 14 residues long. The chain's CDR3 is CAWRGGGAKETQYF. CDR3 DNA sequence: TGTGCCTGGAGGGGCGGGGGGGCCAAAGAGACCCAGTACTTC. The full variable domain, rest sourced from reference TRBV30 and TRBJ2-5, is SQTIHQWPATLVQPVGSPLSLECTVEGTSNPNLYWYRQAAGRGLQLLFYSVGIGQISSEVPQNLSASRPQDRQFILSSKKLLLSDSGFYLCAWRGGGAKETQYFGPGTRLLVL.

This clone appeared a single time. The V call is TRBV5-1, the J call TRBJ2-1, with TRBD2 matching 12 bases. CDR3 length: 22 amino acids. Germline V gene sequence: CDR1 SGHRS, CDR2 YFSETQ. Germline trimming cut 0 bases from V and 6 bases from J; bases unmatched to any gene: 22. CDR3 sequence reads: CASSLAPRLAGVVVYSGNEQFF. CDR3 nucleotides: TGCGCCAGCAGCTTGGCACCTAGACTAGCGGGAGTGGTAGTTTATTCGGGCAATGAGCAGTTCTTC.

The rearrangement links TRBV7-2 to TRBJ2-5, with 14 bases lining up with TRBD2. Germline V CDR1 and CDR2: SGHTA, FQGNSA. CDR3 length equals 15 residues. The J segment lost 5 bases and the V segment lost 3 bases, leaving 2 bases of the junction unmatched. The CDR3 loop is CASSLGLAGAETQYF. CDR3 bases: TGTGCCAGCAGCTTGGGACTAGCGGGGGCGGAGACCCAGTACTTC.

In its sample, this clone was seen once. This rearrangement joins TRBV7-9 to TRBJ2-3; 9 bases are shared with TRBD2. V shed 2 bases and J 2 bases; nucleotides not matched to a gene: 5. The CDR3 length is 16 residues. Looked up from germline, CDR1 is SEHNR and CDR2 is FQNEAQ (reference sequence). Here the CDR3 DNA reads TGTGCCAGCAGCTTATCTACTAGCGGGTACACAGATACGCAGTATTTT. Translation: CASSLSTSGYTDTQYF.

The J gene is TRBJ1-1, the V gene TRBV2; D remains ambiguous. CDR1 SNHLY and CDR2 FYNNEI come from the germline V gene. This CDR3 region has 11 residues. V was clipped by 9 bases and J by 3 bases, with 8 bases between them. CDR3 amino acids: CASLRDTEAFF. CDR3 coding DNA: TGTGCCAGTCTACGGGACACTGAAGCTTTCTTT.

This sequence joins TRBV7-8 and TRBJ1-3; 8 nucleotides match TRBD1. Germline V CDR1 and CDR2: SGHVS, FQNEAQ. V lost 0 bases to trimming and J lost 3 bases; unmatched junction nucleotides: 7. This CDR3 contains 17 residues. The DNA for the CDR3 is TGTGCCAGCAGCTTAGCGGGGGGGACAGGTTTTGGAAACACCATATATTTT. Amino acids: CASSLAGGTGFGNTIYF.

The J gene is TRBJ2-7, the V gene TRBV6-5; 11 positions agree with TRBD1. V dropped 7 bases and J dropped 0; count of bases not matched to a gene: 2. This CDR3 contains 14 residues. Germline values: CDR1 MNHEY, CDR2 SVGAGI. In DNA, the CDR3 is TGTGCCAGCAAGGGGACAGGGGGCTCCTACGAGCAGTACTTC. It is translated as CASKGTGGSYEQYF.

V and J are TRBV5-1 and TRBJ2-1; tentatively, D is TRBD2 (5 bases). The CDR3 consists of 14 residues. Between the trimmed V and J ends, which lost 3 bases and 0 bases, there was a span of 7 bases. Germline assignment: CDR1 SGHRS and CDR2 YFSETQ. CDR3 in amino acids: CASSSDYSYNEQFF. DNA of the CDR3: TGCGCCAGCAGCTCCGACTACTCCTACAATGAGCAGTTCTTC.

The J gene is TRBJ2-7, the V gene TRBV29-1; weak D call: TRBD1 (7 bases). Germline V gene data show CDR1 as SQVTM and CDR2 as ANQGSEA. V shed 2 bases and J shed 2 bases, with 13 bases lying between them. CDR3 size: 14 residues. The CDR3 nucleotides read TGCAGCGTTGAACGCGGGACAGCCCCCTACGAGCAGTACTTC. This gives the protein CSVERGTAPYEQYF.

This clone was seen once. The genes are TRBV10-3 and TRBJ2-5, with TRBD2 as a possible D gene (5 bases). CDR3 size: 12 residues. Germline V gene data show CDR1 as ENHRY and CDR2 as SYGVKD. V was clipped by 8 bases and J by 5 bases, with 12 bases between them. The CDR3: CAISSRVETQYF. CDR3 bases: TGTGCCATCTCATCGAGGGTCGAGACCCAGTACTTC.

This clone was seen a single time. V usage is TRBV4-1 and J usage is TRBJ2-2; unclear D gene. The germline V gene has CDR1 MGHRA and CDR2 YSYEKL. CDR3 length: 15 residues. V gave up 5 bases and J gave up 1 base, with 11 bases separating them. CDR3 residues: CASSRTSVNTGELFF. The DNA of the CDR3 is TGCGCCAGCAGCAGAACCAGCGTGAACACCGGGGAGCTGTTTTTT.

The rearrangement links TRBV9 to TRBJ1-4; 7 nucleotides agree with TRBD1. Germline CDR1 is SGDLS and CDR2 is YYNGEE. V lost 2 bases and J lost 11; bases outside the gene matches: 6. This CDR3 has 13 amino acids. CDR3 nucleotide sequence: TGTGCCAGCAGCGTCCACGACAGGGACAAACTGTTTTTT. Its translation is CASSVHDRDKLFF.

The chain couples TRBV7-8 to TRBJ2-2; 12 bases agree with TRBD2. The CDR3 loop spans 12 amino acids. Looked up from germline, CDR1 is SGHVS and CDR2 is FQNEAQ. The CDR3 sequence: CITSGGTGELFF. Written as DNA, the CDR3 is TGTATAACTAGCGGGGGGACCGGGGAGCTGTTTTTT.

The chain recombines TRBV10-2 with TRBJ2-1, with 12 bases matching TRBD2. CDR1 and CDR2 (germline): WSHSY, SAAADI. The junction had 5 bases not matched to a gene; V was cut back by 4 bases and J by 10 bases. The CDR3 extends over 14 amino acids. CDR3 region: CASSGTSGNVEQFF. The CDR3 coding sequence is TGCGCCAGCAGTGGGACTAGCGGGAACGTAGAGCAGTTCTTC.

V is TRBV6-5 and J is TRBJ1-4; TRBD1 aligns across 9 bases. Germline lookup yields CDR1 MNHEY and CDR2 SVGAGI. The V segment lost 5 bases and the J segment 6 bases; nucleotides outside the gene matches: 7. This CDR3 comprises 15 residues. The CDR3 reads CASSTYRGRDEKLFF. The CDR3 DNA follows: TGTGCCAGCAGTACATACAGGGGGCGGGATGAAAAACTGTTTTTT.

The CDR3 nucleotides read TGTGCCAGTAGTATCGGACAGGGGAACGAAAAACTGTTTTTT. It codes for CASSIGQGNEKLFF. The chain couples TRBV19 to TRBJ1-4; TRBD1 aligns across 9 bases. CDR3 length: 14 residues. V lost 3 bases and J lost 8; bases outside the gene matches: 4. Germline V gives CDR1 LNHDA, CDR2 SQIVND (reference sequence).

The V call is TRBV28, the J call TRBJ2-7; 14 bases align to TRBD2. J lost 6 bases, V lost 6 bases, and 10 bases had no gene match. The CDR3 spans 16 residues. The germline V gene has CDR1 MDHEN and CDR2 SYDVKM. Here the CDR3 DNA reads TGTGCCAGCAGCCTGCTAGAGGGACTAGCGGGAGTCGAGCAGTACTTC. Translated, it gives CASSLLEGLAGVEQYF.

This chain links TRBV11-3 with TRBJ1-1, with D possibly matching TRBD1 (6 bases). Trimming shortened V by 7 bases and J by 1 base, and 13 bases separated the two germline ends. CDR3 length: 14 amino acids. In germline, CDR1 is SGHNT, CDR2 YENEEA. The CDR3: CASTQMTGNTEAFF. CDR3 nucleotide sequence: TGTGCCAGCACCCAGATGACAGGGAACACTGAAGCTTTCTTT. Full variable domain (outside the CDR3, taken from reference TRBV11-3 and TRBJ1-1): EAGVVQSPRYKIIEKKQPVAFWCNPISGHNTLYWYLQNLGQGPELLIRYENEEAVDDSQLPKDRFSAERLKGVDSTLKIQPAELGDSAVYLCASTQMTGNTEAFFGQGTRLTVV.

The chain links TRBV19 to TRBJ1-1; D is uncertain. V lost 6 bases to trimming and J lost 4 bases, with 12 bases between them. Germline CDR1 and CDR2: LNHDA and SQIVND (reference sequence). This CDR3 has 13 amino acids. CDR3 region: CASSPGRATEAFF. The CDR3 DNA reads as TGTGCCAGTAGCCCCGGGAGGGCCACTGAAGCTTTCTTT.

The rearrangement links TRBV5-1 to TRBJ2-7, with D tentatively TRBD2 (6 bases). In germline, CDR1 is SGHRS, CDR2 YFSETQ. With 0 bases removed from V and 0 bases from J, the gap between germline ends came to 10 bases. This CDR3 has 15 amino acids. CDR3: CASSLVAGSSYEQYF. For the CDR3, the DNA is TGCGCCAGCAGCTTGGTGGCGGGGAGCTCCTACGAGCAGTACTTC.

V is TRBV19 and J is TRBJ2-2, with 9 nucleotides matching TRBD2. V trimming: 6 bases; J trimming: 7 bases; junction bases outside the gene matches: 12. The germline V gene has CDR1 LNHDA and CDR2 SQIVND (reference sequence). The CDR3 loop spans 16 amino acids. The CDR3 spells CASSNRNRLADGELFF. CDR3 coding DNA: TGTGCCAGTAGCAACCGGAATAGACTAGCGGACGGGGAGCTGTTTTTT. The full variable domain, in which reference TRBV19 and TRBJ2-2 provide the parts outside the CDR3, is DGGITQSPKYLFRKEGQNVTLSCEQNLNHDAMYWYRQDPGQGLRLIYYSQIVNDFQKGDIAEGYSVSREKKESFPLTVTSAQKNPTAFYLCASSNRNRLADGELFFGEGSRLTVL.

The chain carries TRBV6-1 and TRBJ2-5; D is possibly TRBD1 (5 bases). Trimming left V 6 bases short and J 4 bases short, with 9 bases between. The CDR3 length is 12 residues. Germline-derived CDR1 and CDR2 are MNHNS and SASEGT. Here the CDR3 reads CASSDRGETQYF. The CDR3 DNA sequence: TGTGCCAGCAGCGACAGAGGAGAGACCCAGTACTTC.

The chain employs TRBV9 and TRBJ2-5; 14 bases match TRBD2. V gave up 3 bases and J gave up 3 bases; unmatched junction bases: 7. CDR1 SGDLS and CDR2 YYNGEE come from the germline V gene. The CDR3 has 17 residues. As DNA, the CDR3 is TGTGCCAGCAGCGCCCACCCGGGACTAGCGGGGGAAGAGACCCAGTACTTC. It translates to CASSAHPGLAGEETQYF. The entire variable domain, with the rest obtained from reference TRBV9 and TRBJ2-5, is as follows: DSGVTQTPKHLITATGQRVTLRCSPRSGDLSVYWYQQSLDQGLQFLIQYYNGEERAKGNILERFSAQQFPDLHSELNLSSLELGDSALYFCASSAHPGLAGEETQYFGPGTRLLVL.

This chain uses TRBV28 with TRBJ1-1; unclear D gene. CDR3 size: 13 residues. V was trimmed by 8 bases and J by 0 bases, leaving 10 bases between them. Germline CDR1 MDHEN, CDR2 SYDVKM. Here the CDR3 DNA reads TGTGCCAGCTCAGGCCCAATGAACACTGAAGCTTTCTTT. Translating it yields CASSGPMNTEAFF. The full variable domain, rest sourced from reference TRBV28 and TRBJ1-1, is DVKVTQSSRYLVKRTGEKVFLECVQDMDHENMFWYRQDPGLGLRLIYFSYDVKMKEKGDIPEGYSVSREKKERFSLILESASTNQTSMYLCASSGPMNTEAFFGQGTRLTVV.

The chain has TRBV19 and TRBJ1-1, with D possibly matching TRBD1 (6 bases). The CDR3 covers 15 residues. The V end lost 9 bases, the J end lost 4 bases, and 21 bases lay between the germline ends. Germline CDR1 is LNHDA and CDR2 is SQIVND (reference sequence). The CDR3 sequence: CASDKKEGGRTEAFF. DNA of the CDR3: TGTGCCAGCGACAAAAAGGAGGGGGGGCGCACTGAAGCTTTCTTT.

This clone was detected only once. The chain is built from TRBV11-2 and TRBJ2-7, with 7 bases fitting TRBD2. The germline gives CDR1 SGHAT, CDR2 FQNNGV. CDR3 size: 14 residues. Losses at the gene ends were 3 bases for V and 9 bases for J; bases not matched to a gene: 11. CDR3 coding DNA: TGTGCCAGCAGCTTGGGGGGGGAGACACGGAGGCAGTACTTC. Translation gives CASSLGGETRRQYF.

The table lists this clone with a count of one. J is TRBJ2-7 and V is TRBV5-1; TRBD2 agrees at 10 bases. The germline CDR1 and CDR2 sequences are SGHRS and YFSETQ. V was clipped by 4 bases and J by 3 bases; unmatched bases: 4. This CDR3 region has 14 residues. CDR3 nucleotides: TGCGCCAGCAGCCGGACTAGCGGATACTACGAGCAGTACTTC. This codes for CASSRTSGYYEQYF.

The CDR3 DNA sequence: TGTGCCAGCTCCGGGACTAGCAGCTACAATGAGCAGTTCTTC. This gives the protein CASSGTSSYNEQFF. The V call is TRBV9, the J call TRBJ2-1, with 9 bases fitting TRBD2. Germline lookup yields CDR1 SGDLS and CDR2 YYNGEE. This CDR3 is built from 14 residues. V gave up 7 bases and J gave up 3 bases; unmatched junction bases: 5.

Written as DNA, the CDR3 is TGTGCCATCAGACGGTCGGGGGGGGCTGAATACGAGCAGTACTTC. Amino acids: CAIRRSGGAEYEQYF. The rearrangement joins TRBV10-3 to TRBJ2-7, with TRBD2 identical over 8 bases. The J segment lost 4 bases and the V segment lost 6 bases, leaving 11 bases of the junction unmatched. The CDR3 extends over 15 amino acids. Germline loops: CDR1 ENHRY, CDR2 SYGVKD.